This T cell receptor beta chain appears in the sequencing data of a study of shared clonotypes between healthy human individuals. Overall study context: There were three CD4 naive, three CD4 memory, two CD8 naive and one CD8 memory plates per donor. Findings and caveats of the study: The study sampled only blood, and tissue repertoires likely differ.

V dropped 0 bases and J dropped 3 bases, with 10 bases sitting between them. This CDR3 comprises 14 residues. Germline assignment: CDR1 SGDLS and CDR2 YYNGEE. In this sample, this clone turned up many times. Its antigen remains unknown. Only in-frame clones appear in the TCRdb table, and some are missing; sequencing was by immunoSEQ multiplex PCR. The table shows over 700,000 clones, with approximately 77% occurring only once. Sequenced: memory CD4+ T cells sorted from blood. Specified subset: CD45RA-negative fraction. The rearrangement joins TRBV9 to TRBJ2-7; no clear D gene. The TCR originated in a woman in her twenties or thirties in good health. CDR3 nucleotide sequence: TGTGCCAGCAGCGTAGATCCAGATGACTACGAGCAGTACTTC. This encodes CASSVDPDDYEQYF.